Listed below are T cell receptor beta chains from one sample, sequenced in a study of T cells in Graves' hyperthyroidism and ophthalmopathy. From the multiplex PCR reads, TCRdb called clonotypes with MiXCR, one entry per CDR3 protein. The repertoire has some 510,000 distinct CDR3 sequences, roughly 20% of them found once; the top ten carry roughly 29%. Sequenced material: blood. These receptors were obtained from a man between 18 and 35 years old with Graves' hyperthyroidism. CDR3s include the opening cysteine and the closing phenylalanine or tryptophan.

V gene: TRBV20-1
CDR3 protein: CSADRLGRRDYGYTF

V gene: TRBV30
CDR3 protein: CAWSVGAGETQYF

V gene: TRBV19
CDR3 protein: CASSIFTEAGRNQPQHF

V gene: TRBV6-5
CDR3 protein: CASSYRDHEAFF

V gene: TRBV7-6
CDR3 protein: CASRDRSLNTGELFF

V gene: TRBV12-3/TRBV12-4
CDR3 protein: CASSLVGLETQYF

V gene: TRBV12-3/TRBV12-4
CDR3 protein: CASSSDSLNTEAFF

V gene: TRBV10-3
CDR3 protein: CAISGGVGETQYF

V gene: TRBV18
CDR3 protein: CASSPSPIVYEQYF

V gene: TRBV7-9
CDR3 protein: CASSLGRATNTEAFF

V gene: TRBV20-1
CDR3 protein: CSARVHSYRERNGYTF

V gene: TRBV28
CDR3 protein: CASALPAGSSYEQYF

V gene: TRBV28
CDR3 protein: CASSFRRESGQYF

V gene: TRBV11-2
CDR3 protein: CASSYRGGPGQFTYEQYF

V gene: TRBV12-3/TRBV12-4
CDR3 protein: CASTPEGTGELFF

V gene: TRBV29-1
CDR3 protein: CSERKTASGQETQYF

V gene: TRBV6-1
CDR3 protein: CASRAGTGIDEQYF

V gene: TRBV25-1
CDR3 protein: CASSEPGEKLFF

V gene: TRBV19
CDR3 protein: CASSPLEAYGYTF

V gene: TRBV9
CDR3 protein: CASSVEGGRGETKYF

V gene: TRBV5-1
CDR3 protein: CASKSSGAGTGELFF

V gene: TRBV2
CDR3 protein: CASKRFANYGYTF

V gene: TRBV30
CDR3 protein: CAWIHRDGYTF

V gene: TRBV3-1
CDR3 protein: CASSQDPHGRGGNQPQHF

V gene: TRBV6-2/TRBV6-3
CDR3 protein: CASRERRGAQPQHF

V gene: TRBV7-9
CDR3 protein: CASSSWDRDSPLHF

V gene: TRBV27
CDR3 protein: CASTITGLKTNTGELFF

V gene: TRBV5-1
CDR3 protein: CASSVDSNTGELFF

V gene: TRBV7-8
CDR3 protein: CASSQVASSPYGQYF

V gene: TRBV12-3/TRBV12-4
CDR3 protein: CASTEDPYQPQHF

V gene: TRBV7-2
CDR3 protein: CASTSTSGGAYEQYF

V gene: TRBV7-9
CDR3 protein: CASSLGVMTQYF

V gene: TRBV19
CDR3 protein: CASSIGRRDRGLGGYTF

V gene: TRBV2
CDR3 protein: CASSMGRETQYF

V gene: TRBV6-1
CDR3 protein: CASRSGTEGPEAFF

V gene: TRBV19
CDR3 protein: CASGQGNGANVLTF

V gene: TRBV6-1
CDR3 protein: CASSDDGETGELFF

V gene: TRBV20-1
CDR3 protein: CSASRGLGNQPQHF

V gene: TRBV19
CDR3 protein: CASRTGTGGGGYTF

V gene: TRBV30
CDR3 protein: CAWSSKVVYRGYTF

V gene: TRBV20-1
CDR3 protein: CSARLTGSYEQYF

V gene: TRBV5-1
CDR3 protein: CASSLFAGEETQYF